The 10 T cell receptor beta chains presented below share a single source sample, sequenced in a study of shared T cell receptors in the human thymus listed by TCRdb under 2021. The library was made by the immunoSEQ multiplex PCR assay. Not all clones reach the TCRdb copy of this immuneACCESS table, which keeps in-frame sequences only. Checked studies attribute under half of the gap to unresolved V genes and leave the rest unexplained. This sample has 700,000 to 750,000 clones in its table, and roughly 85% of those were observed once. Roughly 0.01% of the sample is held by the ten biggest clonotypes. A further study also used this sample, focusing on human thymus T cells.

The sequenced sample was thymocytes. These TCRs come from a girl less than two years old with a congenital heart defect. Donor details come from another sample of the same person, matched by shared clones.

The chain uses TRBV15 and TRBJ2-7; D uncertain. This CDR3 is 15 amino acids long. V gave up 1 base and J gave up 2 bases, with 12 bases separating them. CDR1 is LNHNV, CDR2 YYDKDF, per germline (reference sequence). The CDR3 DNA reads TGTGCCACCAGCAGAGCGTTCGGTACAGCCTACGAGCAGTACTTC. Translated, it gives CATSRAFGTAYEQYF. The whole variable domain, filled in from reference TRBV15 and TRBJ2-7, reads DAMVIQNPRYQVTQFGKPVTLSCSQTLNHNVMYWYQQKSSQAPKLLFHYYDKDFNNEADTPDNFQSRRPNTSFCFLDIRSPGLGDTAMYLCATSRAFGTAYEQYFGPGTRLTVT.

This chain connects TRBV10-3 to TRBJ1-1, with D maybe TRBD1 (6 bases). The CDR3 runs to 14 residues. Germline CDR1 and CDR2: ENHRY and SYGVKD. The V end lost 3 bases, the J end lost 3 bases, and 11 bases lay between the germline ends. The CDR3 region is CAISEGGGDTEAFF. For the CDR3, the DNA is TGTGCCATCAGTGAAGGGGGGGGAGACACTGAAGCTTTCTTT.

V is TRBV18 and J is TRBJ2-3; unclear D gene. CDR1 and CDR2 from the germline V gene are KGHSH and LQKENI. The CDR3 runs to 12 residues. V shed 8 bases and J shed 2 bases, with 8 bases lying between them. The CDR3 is CASRGSTDTQYF. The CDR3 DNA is TGTGCCAGCCGCGGTTCCACAGATACGCAGTATTTT.

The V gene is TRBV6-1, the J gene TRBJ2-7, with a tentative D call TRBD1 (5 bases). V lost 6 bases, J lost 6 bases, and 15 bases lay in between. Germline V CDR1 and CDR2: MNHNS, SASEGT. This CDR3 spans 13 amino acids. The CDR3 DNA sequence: TGTGCCAGCAGCTCGACAGATCAGGGCGAGCAGTACTTC. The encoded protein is CASSSTDQGEQYF.

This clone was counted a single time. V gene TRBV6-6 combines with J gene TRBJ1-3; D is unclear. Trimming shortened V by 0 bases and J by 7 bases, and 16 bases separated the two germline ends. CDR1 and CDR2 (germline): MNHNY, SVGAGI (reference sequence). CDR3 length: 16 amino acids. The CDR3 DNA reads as TGTGCCAGCAGTTACTCGATTCAGCCCCGGGAGAACACCATATATTTT. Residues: CASSYSIQPRENTIYF.

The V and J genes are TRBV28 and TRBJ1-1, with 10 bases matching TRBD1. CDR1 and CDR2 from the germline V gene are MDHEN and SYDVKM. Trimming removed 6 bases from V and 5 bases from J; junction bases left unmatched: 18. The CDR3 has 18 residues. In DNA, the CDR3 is TGTGCCAGCAGACTATCTCCTGATGGACAGGGGGAATTTACTGAAGCTTTCTTT. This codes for CASRLSPDGQGEFTEAFF.

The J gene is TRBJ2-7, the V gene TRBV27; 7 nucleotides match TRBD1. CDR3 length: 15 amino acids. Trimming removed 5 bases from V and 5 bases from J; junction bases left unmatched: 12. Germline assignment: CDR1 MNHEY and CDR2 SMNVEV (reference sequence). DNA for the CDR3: TGTGCCAGCAGTCTGCTGGACAGGATAGTGGACGAGCAGTACTTC. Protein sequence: CASSLLDRIVDEQYF.

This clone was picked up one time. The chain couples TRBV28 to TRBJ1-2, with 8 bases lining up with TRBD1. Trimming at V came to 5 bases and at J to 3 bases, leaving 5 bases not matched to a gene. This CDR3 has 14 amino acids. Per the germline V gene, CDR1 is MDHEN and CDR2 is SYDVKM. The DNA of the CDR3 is TGTGCCAGCAGTCCGACGGACAGGGACTATGGCTACACCTTC. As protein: CASSPTDRDYGYTF.

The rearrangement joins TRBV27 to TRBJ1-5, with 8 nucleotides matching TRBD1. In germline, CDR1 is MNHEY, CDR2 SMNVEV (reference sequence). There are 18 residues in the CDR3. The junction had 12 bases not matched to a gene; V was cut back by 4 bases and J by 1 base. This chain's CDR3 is CASSSHRGGDESNQPQHF. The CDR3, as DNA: TGTGCCAGCAGTTCGCACAGGGGGGGGGATGAGAGCAATCAGCCCCAGCATTTT.

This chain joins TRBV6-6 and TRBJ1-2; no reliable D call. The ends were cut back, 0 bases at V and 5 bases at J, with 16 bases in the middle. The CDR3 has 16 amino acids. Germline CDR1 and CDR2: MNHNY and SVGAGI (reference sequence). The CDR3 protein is CASSYSAAAGKYGYTF. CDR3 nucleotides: TGTGCCAGCAGTTACTCTGCGGCAGCCGGCAAATATGGCTACACCTTC.